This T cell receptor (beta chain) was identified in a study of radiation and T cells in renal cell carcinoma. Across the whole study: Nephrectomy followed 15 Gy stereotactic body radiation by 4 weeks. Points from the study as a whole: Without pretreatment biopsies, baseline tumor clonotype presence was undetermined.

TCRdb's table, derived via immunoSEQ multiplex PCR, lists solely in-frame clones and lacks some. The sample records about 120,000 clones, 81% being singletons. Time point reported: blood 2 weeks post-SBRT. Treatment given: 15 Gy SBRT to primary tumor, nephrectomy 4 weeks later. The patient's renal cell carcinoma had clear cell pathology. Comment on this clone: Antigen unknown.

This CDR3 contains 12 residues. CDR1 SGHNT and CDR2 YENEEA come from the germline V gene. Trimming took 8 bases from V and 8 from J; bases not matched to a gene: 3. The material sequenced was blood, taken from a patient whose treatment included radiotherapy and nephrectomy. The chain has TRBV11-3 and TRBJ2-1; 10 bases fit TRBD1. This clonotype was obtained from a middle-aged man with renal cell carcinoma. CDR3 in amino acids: CASGDRGDEQFF. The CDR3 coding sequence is TGTGCCAGCGGGGACAGGGGAGATGAGCAGTTCTTC.